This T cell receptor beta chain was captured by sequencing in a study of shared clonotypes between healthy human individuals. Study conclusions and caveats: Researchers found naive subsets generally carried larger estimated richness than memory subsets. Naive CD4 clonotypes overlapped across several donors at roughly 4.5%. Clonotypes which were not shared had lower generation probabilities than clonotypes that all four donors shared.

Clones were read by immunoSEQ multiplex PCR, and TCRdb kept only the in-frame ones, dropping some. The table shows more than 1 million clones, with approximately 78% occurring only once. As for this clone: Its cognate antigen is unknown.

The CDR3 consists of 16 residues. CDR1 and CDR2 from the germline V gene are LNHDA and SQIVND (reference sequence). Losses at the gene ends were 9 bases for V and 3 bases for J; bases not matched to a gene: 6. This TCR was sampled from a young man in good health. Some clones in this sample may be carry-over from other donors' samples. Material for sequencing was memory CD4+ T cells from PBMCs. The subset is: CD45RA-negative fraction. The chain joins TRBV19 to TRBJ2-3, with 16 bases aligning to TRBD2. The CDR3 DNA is TGTGCCAGCCGCGGGACTAGCGGGAGGGTGACAGATACGCAGTATTTT. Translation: CASRGTSGRVTDTQYF.